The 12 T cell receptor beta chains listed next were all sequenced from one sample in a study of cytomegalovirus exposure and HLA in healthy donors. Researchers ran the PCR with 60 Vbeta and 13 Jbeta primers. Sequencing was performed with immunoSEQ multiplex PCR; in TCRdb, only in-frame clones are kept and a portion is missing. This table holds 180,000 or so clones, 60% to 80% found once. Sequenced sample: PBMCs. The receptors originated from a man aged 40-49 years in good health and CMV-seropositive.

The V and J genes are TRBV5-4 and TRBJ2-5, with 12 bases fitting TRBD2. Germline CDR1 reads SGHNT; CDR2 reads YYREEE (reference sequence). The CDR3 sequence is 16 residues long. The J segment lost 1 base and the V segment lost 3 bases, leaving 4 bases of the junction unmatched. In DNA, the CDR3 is TGTGCCAGCAGCTACACTAGCGGGAGGTCCCAAGAGACCCAGTACTTC. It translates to CASSYTSGRSQETQYF.

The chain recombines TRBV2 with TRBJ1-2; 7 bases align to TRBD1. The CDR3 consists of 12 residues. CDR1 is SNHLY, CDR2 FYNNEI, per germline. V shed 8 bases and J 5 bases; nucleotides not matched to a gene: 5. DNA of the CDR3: TGTGCCAGCGGATCGACAGGGTATGGCTACACCTTC. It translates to CASGSTGYGYTF.

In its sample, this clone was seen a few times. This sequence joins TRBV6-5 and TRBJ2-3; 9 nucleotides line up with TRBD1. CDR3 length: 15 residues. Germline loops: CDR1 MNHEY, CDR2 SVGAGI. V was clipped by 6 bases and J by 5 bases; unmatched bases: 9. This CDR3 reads CASRPQGARRDTQYF. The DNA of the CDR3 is TGTGCCAGCAGACCACAGGGGGCGCGTCGAGATACGCAGTATTTT.

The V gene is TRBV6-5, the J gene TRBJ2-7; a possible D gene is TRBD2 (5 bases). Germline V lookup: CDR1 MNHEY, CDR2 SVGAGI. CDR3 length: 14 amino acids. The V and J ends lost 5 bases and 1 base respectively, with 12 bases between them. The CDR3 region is CASSPHPGSYEQYF. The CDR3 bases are TGTGCCAGCAGTCCCCACCCGGGGTCCTACGAGCAGTACTTC.

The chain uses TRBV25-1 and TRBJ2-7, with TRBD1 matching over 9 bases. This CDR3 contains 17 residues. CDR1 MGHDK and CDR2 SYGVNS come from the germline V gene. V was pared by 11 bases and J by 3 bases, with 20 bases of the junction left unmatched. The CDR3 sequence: CAERDRGAFLPFYEQYF. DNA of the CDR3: TGTGCCGAGAGAGACAGGGGGGCTTTCCTACCTTTCTACGAGCAGTACTTC.

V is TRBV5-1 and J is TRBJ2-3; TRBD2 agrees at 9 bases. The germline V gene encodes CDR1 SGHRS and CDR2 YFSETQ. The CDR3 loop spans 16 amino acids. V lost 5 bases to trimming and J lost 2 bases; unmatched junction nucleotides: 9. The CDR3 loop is CASSDLSSGVTDTQYF. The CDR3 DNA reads TGCGCCAGCAGTGACCTTTCTAGCGGGGTCACAGATACGCAGTATTTT.

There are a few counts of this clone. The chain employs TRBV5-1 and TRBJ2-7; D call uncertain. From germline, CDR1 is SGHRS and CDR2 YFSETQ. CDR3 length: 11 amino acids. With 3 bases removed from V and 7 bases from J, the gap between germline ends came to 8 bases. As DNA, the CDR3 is TGCGCCAGCAGCTCTGAGGTTGAGCAGTACTTC. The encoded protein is CASSSEVEQYF.

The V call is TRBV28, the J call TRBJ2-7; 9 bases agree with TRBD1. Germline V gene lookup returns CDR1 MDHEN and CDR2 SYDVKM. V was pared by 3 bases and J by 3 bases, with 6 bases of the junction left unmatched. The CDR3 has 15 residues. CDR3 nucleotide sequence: TGTGCCAGCAGTTTGAGAAACAGGGGGCTCTACGAGCAGTACTTC. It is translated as CASSLRNRGLYEQYF.

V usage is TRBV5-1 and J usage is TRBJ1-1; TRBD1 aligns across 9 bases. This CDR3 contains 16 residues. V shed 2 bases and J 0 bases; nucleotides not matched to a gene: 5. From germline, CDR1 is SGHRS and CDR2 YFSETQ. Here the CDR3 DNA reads TGCGCCAGCAGCTTATCGACAGGGGGAATGAACACTGAAGCTTTCTTT. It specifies CASSLSTGGMNTEAFF.

CDR3: CASSSGTSGRGGTTDTQYF. The CDR3 DNA follows: TGTGCCAGCAGCTCGGGGACTAGCGGGAGGGGGGGGACCACAGATACGCAGTATTTT. This chain joins TRBV9 and TRBJ2-3; 16 nucleotides align to TRBD2. This CDR3 is built from 19 residues. J gave up 2 bases and V 4 bases, and 10 bases lay outside the gene matches. Germline loops: CDR1 SGDLS, CDR2 YYNGEE.

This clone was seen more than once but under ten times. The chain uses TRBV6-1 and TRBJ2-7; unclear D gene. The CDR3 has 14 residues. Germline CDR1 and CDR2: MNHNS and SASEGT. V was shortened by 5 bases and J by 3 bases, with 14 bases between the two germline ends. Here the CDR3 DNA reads TGTGCCAGCAGTCACCTCGCCGGTTTCTACGAGCAGTACTTC. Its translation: CASSHLAGFYEQYF.

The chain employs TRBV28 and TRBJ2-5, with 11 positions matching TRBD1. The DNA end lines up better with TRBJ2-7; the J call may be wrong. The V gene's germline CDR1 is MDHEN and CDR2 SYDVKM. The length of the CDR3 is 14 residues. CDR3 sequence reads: CASSLEGTGGEQYF. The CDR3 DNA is TGTGCCAGCAGTTTAGAGGGGACAGGGGGCGAGCAGTACTTC.